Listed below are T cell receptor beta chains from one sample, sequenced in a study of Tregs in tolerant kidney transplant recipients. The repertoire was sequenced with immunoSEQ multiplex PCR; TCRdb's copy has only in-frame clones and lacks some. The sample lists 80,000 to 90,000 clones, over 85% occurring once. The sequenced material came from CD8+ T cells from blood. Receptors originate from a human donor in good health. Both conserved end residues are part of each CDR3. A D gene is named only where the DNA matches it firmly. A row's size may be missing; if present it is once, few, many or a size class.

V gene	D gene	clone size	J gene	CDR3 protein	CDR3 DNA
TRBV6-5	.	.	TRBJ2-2	CASSSRDGTGELFF	TGTGCCAGCAGTTCTCGGGACGGCACCGGGGAGCTGTTTTTT
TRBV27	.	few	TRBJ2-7	CASMTAGSSYEQYF	TGTGCCAGCATGACGGCAGGGTCCTCCTACGAGCAGTACTTC
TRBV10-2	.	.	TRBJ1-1	CASSPGRNTEAFF	TGCGCCAGCAGTCCAGGGAGGAACACTGAAGCTTTCTTT
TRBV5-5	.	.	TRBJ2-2	CASSLVLSVTGELFF	TGTGCCAGCAGCTTGGTCCTTAGCGTGACCGGGGAGCTGTTTTTT
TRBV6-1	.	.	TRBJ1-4	CASSDNRAPNEKLFF	TGTGCCAGCAGTGATAACAGGGCGCCTAATGAAAAACTGTTTTTT
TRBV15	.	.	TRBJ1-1	CATRITQERNTEAFF	TGTGCCACCAGGATAACTCAGGAGCGGAACACTGAAGCTTTCTTT
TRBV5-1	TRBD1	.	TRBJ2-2	CASSHGLQGATGELFF	TGCGCCAGCAGCCACGGACTGCAGGGGGCCACCGGGGAGCTGTTTTTT
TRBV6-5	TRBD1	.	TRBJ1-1	CASSGQGAPWTEAFF	TGTGCCAGCAGCGGACAGGGGGCCCCTTGGACTGAAGCTTTCTTT
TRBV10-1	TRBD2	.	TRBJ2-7	CASSQGTSYEQYF	TGCGCCAGCAGCCAGGGGACTAGCTACGAGCAGTACTTC
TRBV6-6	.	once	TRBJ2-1	CASRTADEQFF	TGTGCCAGTAGGACAGCCGATGAGCAGTTCTTC
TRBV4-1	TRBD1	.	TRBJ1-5	CASSQAEGALGNQPQHF	TGCGCCAGCAGCCAAGCTGAGGGGGCTTTAGGCAATCAGCCCCAGCATTTT
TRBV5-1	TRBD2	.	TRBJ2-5	CASSPHETSGGCQETQYF	TGCGCCAGCAGCCCCCATGAGACTAGCGGGGGGTGTCAAGAGACCCAGTACTTC
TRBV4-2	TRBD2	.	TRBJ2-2	CASSHWAGAGAGELFF	TGTGCCAGCAGCCATTGGGCGGGAGCGGGCGCCGGGGAGCTGTTTTTT
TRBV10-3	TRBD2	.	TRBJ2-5	CAISPMGGEGETQYF	TGTGCCATCAGTCCCATGGGGGGGGAAGGAGAGACCCAGTACTTC
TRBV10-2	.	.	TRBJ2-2	CASSVGTGELFF	TGCGCCAGCAGTGTGGGAACCGGGGAGCTGTTTTTT
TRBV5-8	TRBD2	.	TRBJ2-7	CASSWGTSFEQYF	TGTGCCAGCAGCTGGGGGACTAGCTTCGAGCAGTACTTC
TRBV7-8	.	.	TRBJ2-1	CASSLAGVWNEQFF	TGTGCCAGCAGCTTAGCGGGGGTATGGAATGAGCAGTTCTTC
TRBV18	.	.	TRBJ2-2	CASSPRFGVVNTGELFF	TGTGCCAGCTCACCACGGTTTGGGGTTGTGAACACCGGGGAGCTGTTTTTT
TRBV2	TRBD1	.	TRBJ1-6	CATIPLQGEGSPLHF	TGTGCCACCATTCCGTTACAGGGGGAGGGATCACCCCTCCACTTT
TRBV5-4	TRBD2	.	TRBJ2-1	CASSPPLAGGPHEQFF	TGTGCCAGCAGCCCTCCACTAGCGGGGGGGCCCCATGAGCAGTTCTTC
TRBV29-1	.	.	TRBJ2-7	CSVEESSYEQYF	TGCAGCGTTGAAGAATCTTCCTACGAGCAGTACTTC
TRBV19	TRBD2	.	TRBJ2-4	CASNPRGGGNIQYF	TGTGCCAGTAATCCCCGTGGGGGAGGGAACATTCAGTACTTC
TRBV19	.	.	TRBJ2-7	CASSIAGTSYEQYF	TGTGCCAGTAGTATCGCGGGAACGAGTTACGAGCAGTACTTC
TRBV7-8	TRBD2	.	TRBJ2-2	CASSLRTGGPRTGELFF	TGTGCCAGCAGCTTACGGACGGGAGGGCCGAGGACCGGGGAGCTGTTTTTT
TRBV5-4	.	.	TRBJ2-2	CASSLAPGELFF	TGTGCCAGCAGCTTGGCCCCCGGGGAGCTGTTTTTT
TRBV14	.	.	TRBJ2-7	CASSLRQITYEQYF	TGTGCCAGCAGCCTTCGACAGATTACTTACGAGCAGTACTTC
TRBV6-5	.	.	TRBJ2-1	CASSYSGGGSYNEQFF	TGTGCCAGCAGTTACTCGGGCGGTGGCTCCTACAATGAGCAGTTCTTC
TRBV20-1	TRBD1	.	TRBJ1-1	CSARQGAEAFF	TGCAGTGCTCGACAGGGAGCTGAAGCTTTCTTT
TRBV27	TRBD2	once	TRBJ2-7	CASSSGLAGGPGNEQYF	TGTGCCAGCAGCTCTGGACTAGCGGGAGGGCCGGGGAACGAGCAGTACTTC
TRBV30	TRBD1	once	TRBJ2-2	CAWSVLSDRGTGELFF	TGTGCCTGGAGCGTCCTTTCGGACAGGGGAACCGGGGAGCTGTTTTTT
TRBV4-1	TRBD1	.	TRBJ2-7	CASSQEGQGARRYEQYF	TGCGCCAGCAGCCAAGAGGGACAGGGGGCTAGGCGCTACGAGCAGTACTTC